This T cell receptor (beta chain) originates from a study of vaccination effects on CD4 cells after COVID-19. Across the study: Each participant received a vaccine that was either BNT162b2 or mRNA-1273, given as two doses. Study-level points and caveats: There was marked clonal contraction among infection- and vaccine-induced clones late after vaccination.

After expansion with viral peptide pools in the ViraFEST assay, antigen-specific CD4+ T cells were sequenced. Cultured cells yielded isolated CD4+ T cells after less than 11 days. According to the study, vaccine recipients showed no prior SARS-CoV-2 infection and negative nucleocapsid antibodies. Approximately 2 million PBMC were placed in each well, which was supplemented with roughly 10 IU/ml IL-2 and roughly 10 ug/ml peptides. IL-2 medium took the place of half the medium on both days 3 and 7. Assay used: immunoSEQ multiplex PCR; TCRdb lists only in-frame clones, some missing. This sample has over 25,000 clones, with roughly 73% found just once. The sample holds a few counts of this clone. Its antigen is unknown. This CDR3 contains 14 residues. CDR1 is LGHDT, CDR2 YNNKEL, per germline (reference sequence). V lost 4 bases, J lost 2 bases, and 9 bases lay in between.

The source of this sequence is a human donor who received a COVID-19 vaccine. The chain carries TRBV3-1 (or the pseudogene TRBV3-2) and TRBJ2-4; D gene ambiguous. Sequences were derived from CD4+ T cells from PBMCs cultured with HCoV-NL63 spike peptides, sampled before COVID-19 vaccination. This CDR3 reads CASSPLRTKNIQYF. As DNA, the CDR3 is TGTGCCAGCAGCCCCTTGAGAACCAAAAACATTCAGTACTTC.